Reported below is one T cell receptor beta chain. The antigen it binds to is not known. The germline gene is not matched at one end of the junction; a read error may be the cause. This sample is drawn from a study of T-cell reconstitution after alpha-beta-depleted transplantation in children (dated by TCRdb to the mid-2010s). Background for the entire study: The study quantitatively tracked T-cell immune reconstitution after TCRalphabeta/CD19-depleted allogeneic hematopoietic cell transplantation in children using TCR repertoire profiling.

Based on the germline V gene, the CDR1 and CDR2 sequences are SGDLS and YYNGEE. The CDR3 spans 14 residues, from the cysteine through the phenylalanine. The entry retains the CDR3 DNA only, 42 bases that are in frame from base 1. Library construction relied on PCR. Instrument on record: Illumina HiSeq 2500. Molecular barcoding was employed in the preparation of TCR libraries, with unique molecular identifiers being used to normalize TCRbeta repertoire quantification. TCRdb took the public reads, trimmed them with fastp at Q25, ran MiXCR for clone calling and kept in-frame beta chains. Each entry is one CDR3 protein sequence, shown with its most common DNA and genes. The sample includes approximately 420,000 distinct CDR3 sequences, with roughly 10% observed a single time. Together, the top ten hold over 4.5% of the sample.

This chain is built from TRBV9 and TRBJ1-2; TRBD1 lines up with 8 middle nucleotides. The clonotype was recovered from a human donor who donated a stem cell graft to a child with acute myeloid leukemia. Specimen: PBMCs from the stem cell graft donor, collected from the stem cell graft. DNA sequence: TGTGCCAGCAGCGGTGACAGGGGAAACTATGGCGACACCTTC. It translates to CASSGDRGNYGDTF.